The source of this T cell receptor (beta chain) is a study of siplizumab effects on memory and regulatory T cells. The assay was immunoSEQ multiplex PCR, and TCRdb's table has in-frame clones only and misses some. The repertoire has approximately 100,000 clones, roughly 94% of them found once; the top ten carry 0.75%. This clonotype originated in a human donor in good health. The sequenced sample was Tregs sorted from blood.

CDR3 DNA sequence: TGTGCCAGCAGCTTAGTTAGGGGAAGGATTACTGAAGCTTTCTTT. Residues: CASSLVRGRITEAFF. V gene TRBV7-9 combines with J gene TRBJ1-1, with D maybe TRBD1 (5 bases). V was cut by 1 base and J by 5 bases, with 14 bases left in between. Germline values: CDR1 SEHNR, CDR2 FQNEAQ (reference sequence). This CDR3 comprises 15 residues.